This T cell receptor beta chain was sequenced for a study of PD-L1 blockade in urothelial cancer. Overall study context: Counts from blood samples showed a median of roughly 140,000 T cells. General study results and limits: Having blood TCR clonality under the median before treatment predicted better survival.

As for this clone: The antigen is undetermined.

Generated by immunoSEQ multiplex PCR, the TCRdb table keeps only in-frame clones and is missing some. The table shows about 120,000 clones, with roughly 91% occurring only once. CDR1 and CDR2 from the germline V gene are LGHNA and YSLEER. V shed 1 base and J shed 2 bases, with 8 bases lying between them. The CDR3 length is 14 residues. The time point was: peripheral blood 6 weeks after treatment start. The V and J genes are TRBV4-3 and TRBJ1-1; tentative D call: TRBD1 (6 bases). The clonotype comes from a man aged 55 to 70 with urothelial cancer. The starting material was PBMCs, obtained around atezolizumab (anti-PD-L1) treatment. The CDR3 protein is CASSQGGGNTEAFF. CDR3 coding DNA: TGCGCCAGCAGCCAAGGAGGGGGAAACACTGAAGCTTTCTTT.